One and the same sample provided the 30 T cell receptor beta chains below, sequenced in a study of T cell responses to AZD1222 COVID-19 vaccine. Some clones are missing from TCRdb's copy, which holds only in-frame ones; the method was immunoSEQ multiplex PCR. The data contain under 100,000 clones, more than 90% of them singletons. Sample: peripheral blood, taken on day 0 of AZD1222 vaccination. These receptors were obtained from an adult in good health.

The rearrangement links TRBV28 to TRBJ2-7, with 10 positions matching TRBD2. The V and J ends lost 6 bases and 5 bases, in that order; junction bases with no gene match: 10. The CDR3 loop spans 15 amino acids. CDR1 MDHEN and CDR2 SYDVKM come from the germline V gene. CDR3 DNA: TGTGCCAGCAGCGCTACTAGCGGGGCGCGTGACGAGCAGTACTTC. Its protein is CASSATSGARDEQYF. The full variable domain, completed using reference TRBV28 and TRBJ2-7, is DVKVTQSSRYLVKRTGEKVFLECVQDMDHENMFWYRQDPGLGLRLIYFSYDVKMKEKGDIPEGYSVSREKKERFSLILESASTNQTSMYLCASSATSGARDEQYFGPGTRLTVT.

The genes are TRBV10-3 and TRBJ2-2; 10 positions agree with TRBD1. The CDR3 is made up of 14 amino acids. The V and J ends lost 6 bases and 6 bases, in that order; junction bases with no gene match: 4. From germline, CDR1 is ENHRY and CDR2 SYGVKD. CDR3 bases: TGTGCCATCAGCGGGGACAGGGGAGCCGGGGAGCTGTTTTTT. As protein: CAISGDRGAGELFF.

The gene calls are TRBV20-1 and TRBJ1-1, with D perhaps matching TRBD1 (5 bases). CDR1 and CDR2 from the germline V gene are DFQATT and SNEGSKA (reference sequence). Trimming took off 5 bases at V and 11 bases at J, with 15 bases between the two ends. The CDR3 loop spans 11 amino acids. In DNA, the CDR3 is TGCAGTGCTCCCCGGGACTGGGAGGCTTTCTTT. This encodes CSAPRDWEAFF.

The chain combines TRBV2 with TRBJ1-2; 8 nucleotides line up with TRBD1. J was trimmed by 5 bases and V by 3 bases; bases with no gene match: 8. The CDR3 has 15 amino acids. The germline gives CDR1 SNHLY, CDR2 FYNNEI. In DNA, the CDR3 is TGTGCCAGCAGTGAGGGTCGGACAGGGACTTATGGCTACACCTTC. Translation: CASSEGRTGTYGYTF. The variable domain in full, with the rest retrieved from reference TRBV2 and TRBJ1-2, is EPEVTQTPSHQVTQMGQEVILRCVPISNHLYFYWYRQILGQKVEFLVSFYNNEISEKSEIFDDQFSVERPDGSNFTLKIRSTKLEDSAMYFCASSEGRTGTYGYTFGSGTRLTVV.

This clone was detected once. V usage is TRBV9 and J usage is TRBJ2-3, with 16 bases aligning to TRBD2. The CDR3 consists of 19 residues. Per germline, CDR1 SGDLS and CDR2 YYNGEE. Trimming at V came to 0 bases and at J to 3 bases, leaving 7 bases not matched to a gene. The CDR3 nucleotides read TGTGCCAGCAGCGTAGGGCCCGGGACTAGCGGGGGGGGGACAGATACGCAGTATTTT. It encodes CASSVGPGTSGGGTDTQYF. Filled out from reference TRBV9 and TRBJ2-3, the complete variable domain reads DSGVTQTPKHLITATGQRVTLRCSPRSGDLSVYWYQQSLDQGLQFLIQYYNGEERAKGNILERFSAQQFPDLHSELNLSSLELGDSALYFCASSVGPGTSGGGTDTQYFGPGTRLTVL.

This CDR3 is CASSYTGTSAYEQYF. The CDR3 DNA reads TGTGCCAGCAGCTACACCGGGACTAGCGCTTACGAGCAGTACTTC. This chain connects TRBV7-9 to TRBJ2-7; 10 bases fit TRBD2. In germline, CDR1 is SEHNR, CDR2 FQNEAQ (reference sequence). Trimming cost V 4 bases and J 4 bases; bases outside gene matches: 7. The CDR3 totals 15 residues.

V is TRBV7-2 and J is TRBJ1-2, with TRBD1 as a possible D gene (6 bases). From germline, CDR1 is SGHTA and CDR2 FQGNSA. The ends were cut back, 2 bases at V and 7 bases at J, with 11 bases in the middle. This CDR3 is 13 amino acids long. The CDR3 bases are TGTGCCAGCAGCTTAACAGGGACTACTGGCTACACCTTC. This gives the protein CASSLTGTTGYTF.

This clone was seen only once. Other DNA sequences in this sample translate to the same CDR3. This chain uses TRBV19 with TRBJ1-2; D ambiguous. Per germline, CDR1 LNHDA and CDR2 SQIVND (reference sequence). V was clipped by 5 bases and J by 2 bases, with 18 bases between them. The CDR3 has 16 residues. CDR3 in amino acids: CASSSGNRAANYGYTF. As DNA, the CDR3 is TGTGCCAGTAGTTCCGGCAACCGAGCTGCCAACTATGGCTACACCTTC.

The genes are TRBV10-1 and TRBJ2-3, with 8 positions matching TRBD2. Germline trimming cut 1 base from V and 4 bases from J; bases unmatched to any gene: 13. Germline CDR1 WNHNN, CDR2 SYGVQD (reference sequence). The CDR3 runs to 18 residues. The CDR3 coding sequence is TGCGCCAGCAGTGAGTTGGCTAGCGGGCACTACCTGGCAGATACGCAGTATTTT. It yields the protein CASSELASGHYLADTQYF.

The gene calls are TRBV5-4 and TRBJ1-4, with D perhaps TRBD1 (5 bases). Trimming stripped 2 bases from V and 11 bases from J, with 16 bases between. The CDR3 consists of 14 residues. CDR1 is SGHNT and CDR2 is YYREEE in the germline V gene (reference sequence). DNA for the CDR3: TGTGCCAGCAGCTTCGAAGGGACGGTGGGGAAACTGTTTTTT. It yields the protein CASSFEGTVGKLFF.

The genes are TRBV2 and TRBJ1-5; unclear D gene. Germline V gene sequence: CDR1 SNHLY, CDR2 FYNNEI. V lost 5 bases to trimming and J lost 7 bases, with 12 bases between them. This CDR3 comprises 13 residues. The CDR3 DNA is TGTGCCAGCAGTCAAACCCTGGGACAGCCCCAGCATTTT. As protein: CASSQTLGQPQHF.

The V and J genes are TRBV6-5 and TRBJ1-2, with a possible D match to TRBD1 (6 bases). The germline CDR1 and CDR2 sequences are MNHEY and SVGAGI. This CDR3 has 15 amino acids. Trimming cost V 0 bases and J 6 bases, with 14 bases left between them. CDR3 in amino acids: CASSYSRGGADGYTF. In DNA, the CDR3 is TGTGCCAGCAGTTACTCCAGGGGTGGGGCGGATGGCTACACCTTC.

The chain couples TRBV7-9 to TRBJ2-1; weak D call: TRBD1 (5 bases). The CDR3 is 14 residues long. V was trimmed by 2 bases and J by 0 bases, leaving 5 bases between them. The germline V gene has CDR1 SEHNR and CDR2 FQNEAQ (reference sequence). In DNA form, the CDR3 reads TGTGCCAGCAGCTTACAGGGCTCCTACAATGAGCAGTTCTTC. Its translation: CASSLQGSYNEQFF.

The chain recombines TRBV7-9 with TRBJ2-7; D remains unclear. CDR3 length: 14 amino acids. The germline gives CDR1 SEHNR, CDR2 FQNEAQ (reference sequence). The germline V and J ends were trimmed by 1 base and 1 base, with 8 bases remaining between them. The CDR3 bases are TGTGCCAGCAGCTTAGAGTTCGCGTCCTACGAGCAGTACTTC. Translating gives CASSLEFASYEQYF.

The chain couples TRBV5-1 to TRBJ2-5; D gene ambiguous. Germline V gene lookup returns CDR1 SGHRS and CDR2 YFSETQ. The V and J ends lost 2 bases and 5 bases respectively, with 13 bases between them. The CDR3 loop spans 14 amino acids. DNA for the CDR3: TGCGCCAGCAGCTTCGAAAGCTTTGGGGAGACCCAGTACTTC. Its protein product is CASSFESFGETQYF.

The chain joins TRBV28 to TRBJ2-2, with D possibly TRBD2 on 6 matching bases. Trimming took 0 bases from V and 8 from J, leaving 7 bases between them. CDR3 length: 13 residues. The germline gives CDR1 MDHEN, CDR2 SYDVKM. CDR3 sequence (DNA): TGTGCCAGCAGTTTATGGGGAGGAGGGGAGCTGTTTTTT. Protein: CASSLWGGGELFF.

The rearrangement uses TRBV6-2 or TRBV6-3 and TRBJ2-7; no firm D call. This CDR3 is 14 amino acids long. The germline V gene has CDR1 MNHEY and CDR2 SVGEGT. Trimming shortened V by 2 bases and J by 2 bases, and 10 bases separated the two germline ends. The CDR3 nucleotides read TGTGCCAGCAGTTACGACGGGCCACCCTACGAGCAGTACTTC. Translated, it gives CASSYDGPPYEQYF.

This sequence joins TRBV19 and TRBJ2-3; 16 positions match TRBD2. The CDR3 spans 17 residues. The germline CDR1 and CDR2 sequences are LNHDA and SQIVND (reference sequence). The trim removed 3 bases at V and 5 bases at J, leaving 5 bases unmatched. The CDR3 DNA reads TGTGCCAGTAGTATGGCAGGGACTAGCGGGAGGGTAGATACGCAGTATTTT. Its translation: CASSMAGTSGRVDTQYF.

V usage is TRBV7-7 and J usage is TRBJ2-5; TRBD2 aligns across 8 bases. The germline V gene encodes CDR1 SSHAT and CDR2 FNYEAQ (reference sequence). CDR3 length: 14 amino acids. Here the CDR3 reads CAEGASGPRGTQYF. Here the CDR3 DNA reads TGTGCAGAAGGGGCTAGCGGGCCCCGGGGGACCCAGTACTTC.

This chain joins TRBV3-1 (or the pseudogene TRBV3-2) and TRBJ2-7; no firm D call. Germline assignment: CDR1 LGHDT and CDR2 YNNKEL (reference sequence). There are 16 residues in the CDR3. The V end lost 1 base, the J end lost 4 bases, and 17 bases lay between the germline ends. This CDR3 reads CASSQGGSRKSYEQYF. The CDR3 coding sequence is TGTGCCAGCAGCCAAGGTGGCAGCCGAAAAAGTTACGAGCAGTACTTC.

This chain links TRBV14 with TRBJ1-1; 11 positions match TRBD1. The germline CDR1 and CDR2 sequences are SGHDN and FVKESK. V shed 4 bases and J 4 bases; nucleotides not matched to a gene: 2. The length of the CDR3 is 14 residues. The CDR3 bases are TGTGCCAGCAGCCTGGGGACAGGGGGCACTGAAGCTTTCTTT. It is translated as CASSLGTGGTEAFF.

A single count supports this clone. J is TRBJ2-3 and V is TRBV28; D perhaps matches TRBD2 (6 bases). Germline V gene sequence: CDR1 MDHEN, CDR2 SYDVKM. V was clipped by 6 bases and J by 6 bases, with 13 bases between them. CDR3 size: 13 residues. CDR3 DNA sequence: TGTGCCAGCAGGGTGGGGGGTGTGGATACGCAGTATTTT. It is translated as CASRVGGVDTQYF.

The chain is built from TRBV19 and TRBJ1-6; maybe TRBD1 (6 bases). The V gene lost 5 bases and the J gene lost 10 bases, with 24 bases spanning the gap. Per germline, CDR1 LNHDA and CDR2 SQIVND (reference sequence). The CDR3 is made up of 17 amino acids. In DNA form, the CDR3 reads TGTGCCAGTAGTCCTATAATCGGGCGGGGAGGGGGATCACCCCTCCACTTT. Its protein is CASSPIIGRGGGSPLHF.

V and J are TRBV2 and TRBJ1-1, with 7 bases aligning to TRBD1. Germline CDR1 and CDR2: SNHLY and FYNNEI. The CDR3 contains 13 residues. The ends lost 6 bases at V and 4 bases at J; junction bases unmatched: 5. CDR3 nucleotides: TGTGCCAGCAGCAACAGGGGAGGCACTGAAGCTTTCTTT. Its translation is CASSNRGGTEAFF.

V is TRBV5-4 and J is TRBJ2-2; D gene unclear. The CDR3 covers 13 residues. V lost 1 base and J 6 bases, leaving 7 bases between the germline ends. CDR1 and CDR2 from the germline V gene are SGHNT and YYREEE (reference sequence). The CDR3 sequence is CASSLLWSGELFF. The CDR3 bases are TGTGCCAGCAGCTTGCTTTGGTCCGGGGAGCTGTTTTTT.

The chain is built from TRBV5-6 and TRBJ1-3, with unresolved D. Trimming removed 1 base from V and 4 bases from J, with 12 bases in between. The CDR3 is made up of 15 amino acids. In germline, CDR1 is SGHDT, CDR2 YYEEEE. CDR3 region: CASSLRSAGGNTIYF. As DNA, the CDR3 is TGTGCCAGCAGCTTGAGGAGCGCTGGGGGAAACACCATATATTTT.

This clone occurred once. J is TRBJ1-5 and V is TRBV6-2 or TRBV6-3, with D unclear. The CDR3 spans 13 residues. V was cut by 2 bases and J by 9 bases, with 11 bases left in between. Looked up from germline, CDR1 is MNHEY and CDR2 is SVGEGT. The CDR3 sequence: CASSYTGSVPQHF. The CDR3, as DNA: TGTGCCAGCAGTTACACCGGCAGCGTGCCCCAGCATTTT.

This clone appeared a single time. Here the CDR3 reads CASSLGVNQPQHF. The CDR3 coding sequence is TGCGCCAGCAGCTTGGGGGTCAATCAGCCCCAGCATTTT. The chain is built from TRBV5-1 and TRBJ1-5, with D uncertain. The CDR3 loop spans 13 amino acids. The V gene lost 0 bases and the J gene lost 3 bases, with 4 bases spanning the gap. Germline lookup yields CDR1 SGHRS and CDR2 YFSETQ.

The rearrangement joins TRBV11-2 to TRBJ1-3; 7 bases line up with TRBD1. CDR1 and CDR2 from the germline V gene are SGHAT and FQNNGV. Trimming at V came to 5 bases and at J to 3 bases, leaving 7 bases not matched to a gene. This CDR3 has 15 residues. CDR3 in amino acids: CASSPLTGLGNTIYF. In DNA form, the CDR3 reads TGTGCCAGCAGCCCCTTGACAGGGCTTGGAAACACCATATATTTT.

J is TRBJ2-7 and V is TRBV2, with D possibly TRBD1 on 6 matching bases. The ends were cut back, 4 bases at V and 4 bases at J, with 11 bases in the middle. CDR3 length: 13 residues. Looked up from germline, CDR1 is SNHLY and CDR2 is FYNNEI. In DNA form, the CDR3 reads TGTGCCAGCAGTGTCGGCAGGGGTTACGAGCAGTACTTC. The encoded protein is CASSVGRGYEQYF.